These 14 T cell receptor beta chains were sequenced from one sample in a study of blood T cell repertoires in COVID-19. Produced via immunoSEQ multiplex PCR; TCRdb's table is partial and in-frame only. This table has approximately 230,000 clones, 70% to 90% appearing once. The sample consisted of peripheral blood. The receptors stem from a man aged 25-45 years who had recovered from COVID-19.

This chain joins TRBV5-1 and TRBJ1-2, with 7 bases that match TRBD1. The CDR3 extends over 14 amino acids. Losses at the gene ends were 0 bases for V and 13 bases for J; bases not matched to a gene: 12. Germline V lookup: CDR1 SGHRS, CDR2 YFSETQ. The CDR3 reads CASSLAGSGQARTF. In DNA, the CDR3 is TGCGCCAGCAGCTTGGCCGGGTCCGGACAGGCCCGCACCTTC.

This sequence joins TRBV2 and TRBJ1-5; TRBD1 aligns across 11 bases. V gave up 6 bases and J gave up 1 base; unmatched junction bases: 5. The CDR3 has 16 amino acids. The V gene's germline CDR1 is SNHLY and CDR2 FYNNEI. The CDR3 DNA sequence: TGTGCCAGCAGAGGGACAGGGGGTAGGAGCAATCAGCCCCAGCATTTT. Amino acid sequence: CASRGTGGRSNQPQHF.

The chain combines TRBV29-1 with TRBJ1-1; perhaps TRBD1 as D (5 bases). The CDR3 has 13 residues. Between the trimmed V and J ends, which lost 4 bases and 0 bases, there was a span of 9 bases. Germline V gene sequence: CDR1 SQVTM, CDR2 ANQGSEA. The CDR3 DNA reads TGCAGCGTTGTCAGGGTGATGAACACTGAAGCTTTCTTT. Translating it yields CSVVRVMNTEAFF.

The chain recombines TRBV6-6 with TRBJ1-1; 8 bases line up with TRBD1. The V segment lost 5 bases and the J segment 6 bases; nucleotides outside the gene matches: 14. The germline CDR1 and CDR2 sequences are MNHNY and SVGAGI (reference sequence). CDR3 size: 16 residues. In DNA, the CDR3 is TGTGCCAGCAGTCCTCAAACAGGGGGGAGTTTGGCTGAAGCTTTCTTT. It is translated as CASSPQTGGSLAEAFF.

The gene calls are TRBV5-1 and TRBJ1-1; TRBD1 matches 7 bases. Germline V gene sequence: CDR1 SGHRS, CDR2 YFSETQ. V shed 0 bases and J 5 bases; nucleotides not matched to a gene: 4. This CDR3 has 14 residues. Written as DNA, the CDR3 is TGCGCCAGCAGCTTGGGACAGGGAGTAACTGAAGCTTTCTTT. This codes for CASSLGQGVTEAFF.

The CDR3 loop reads CSASSGPPYNEQFF. The CDR3 DNA reads TGCAGTGCTAGTTCTGGCCCCCCCTACAATGAGCAGTTCTTC. The chain employs TRBV20-1 and TRBJ2-1; no firm D call. The CDR3 runs to 14 residues. Trimming shortened V by 3 bases and J by 2 bases, and 11 bases separated the two germline ends. Germline loops: CDR1 DFQATT, CDR2 SNEGSKA (reference sequence).

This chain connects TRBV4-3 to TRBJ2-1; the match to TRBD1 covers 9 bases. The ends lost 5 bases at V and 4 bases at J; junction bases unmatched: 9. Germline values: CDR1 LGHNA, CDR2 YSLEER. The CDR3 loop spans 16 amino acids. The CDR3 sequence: CASSKATGGGYNEQFF. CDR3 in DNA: TGCGCCAGCAGCAAAGCGACAGGGGGAGGATACAATGAGCAGTTCTTC.

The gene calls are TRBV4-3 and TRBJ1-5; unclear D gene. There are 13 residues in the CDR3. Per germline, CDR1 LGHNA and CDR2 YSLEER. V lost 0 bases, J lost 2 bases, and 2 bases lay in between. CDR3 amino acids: CASSQDGNQPQHF. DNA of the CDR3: TGCGCCAGCAGCCAAGACGGCAATCAGCCCCAGCATTTT.

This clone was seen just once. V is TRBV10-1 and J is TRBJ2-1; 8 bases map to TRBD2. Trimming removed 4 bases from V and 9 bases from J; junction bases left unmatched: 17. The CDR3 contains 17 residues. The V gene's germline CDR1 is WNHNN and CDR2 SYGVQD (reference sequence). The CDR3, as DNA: TGCGCCAGCAGTGGCATCCCGGGGACGGGGGGGCCCGGTGAGCAGTTCTTC. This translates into CASSGIPGTGGPGEQFF.

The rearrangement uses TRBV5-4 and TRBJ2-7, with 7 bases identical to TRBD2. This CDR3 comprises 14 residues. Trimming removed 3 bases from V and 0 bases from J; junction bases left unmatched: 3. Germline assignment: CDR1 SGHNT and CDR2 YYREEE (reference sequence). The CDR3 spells CASSSGGTSYEQYF. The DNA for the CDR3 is TGTGCCAGCAGCTCCGGGGGGACCTCCTACGAGCAGTACTTC.

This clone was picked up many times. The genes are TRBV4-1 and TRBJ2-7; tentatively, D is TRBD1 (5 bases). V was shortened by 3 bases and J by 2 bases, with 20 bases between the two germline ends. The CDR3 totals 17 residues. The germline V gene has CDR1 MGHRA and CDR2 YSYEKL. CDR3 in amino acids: CASSHPTGSLVTYEQYF. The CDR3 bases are TGCGCCAGCAGCCACCCTACAGGATCTCTGGTTACCTACGAGCAGTACTTC.

CDR3 nucleotides: TGTGCCAGCTGGGGACAGGGAAGCTACGAGCAGTACTTC. Its translation: CASWGQGSYEQYF. The V and J genes are TRBV3-1 (or the pseudogene TRBV3-2) and TRBJ2-7, with 9 bases matching TRBD1. This CDR3 comprises 13 residues. J was trimmed by 3 bases and V by 8 bases; bases with no gene match: 5. The germline gives CDR1 LGHDT, CDR2 YNNKEL (reference sequence).

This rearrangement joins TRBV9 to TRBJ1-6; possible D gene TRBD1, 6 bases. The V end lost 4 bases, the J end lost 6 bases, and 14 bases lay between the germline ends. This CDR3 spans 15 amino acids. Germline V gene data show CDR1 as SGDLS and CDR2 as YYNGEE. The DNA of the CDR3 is TGTGCCAGCAGCCAGCAGGGGTCCGGTAATTCACCCCTCCACTTT. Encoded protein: CASSQQGSGNSPLHF. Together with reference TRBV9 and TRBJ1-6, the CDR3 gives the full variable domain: DSGVTQTPKHLITATGQRVTLRCSPRSGDLSVYWYQQSLDQGLQFLIQYYNGEERAKGNILERFSAQQFPDLHSELNLSSLELGDSALYFCASSQQGSGNSPLHFGNGTRLTVT.

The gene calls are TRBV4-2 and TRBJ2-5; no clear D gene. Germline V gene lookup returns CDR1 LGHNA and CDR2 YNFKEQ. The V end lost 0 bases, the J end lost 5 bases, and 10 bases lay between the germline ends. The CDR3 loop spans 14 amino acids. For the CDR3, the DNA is TGTGCCAGCAGCCAAGATAAGAACTGGGAGACCCAGTACTTC. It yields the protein CASSQDKNWETQYF.